Following are 29 T cell receptor beta chains from one sample sequenced in a study of shared clonotypes between healthy human individuals. Clones were read by immunoSEQ multiplex PCR, and TCRdb kept only the in-frame ones, dropping some. The table records over 950,000 clones, roughly 77% of them present only once. The sample was memory CD4+ T cells from PBMCs. Noted subset: CD45RA-negative fraction. The receptors stem from a young man in good health. Some clones in this sample may be carry-over from other donors' samples.

The rearrangement joins TRBV4-2 to TRBJ2-7, with 7 bases fitting TRBD2. This CDR3 is 17 amino acids long. Germline assignment: CDR1 LGHNA and CDR2 YNFKEQ. Losses at the gene ends were 1 base for V and 2 bases for J; bases not matched to a gene: 11. The CDR3 protein is CASSQAFGKRGAYEQYF. The CDR3 DNA reads TGTGCCAGCAGCCAAGCCTTTGGGAAGCGGGGAGCCTACGAGCAGTACTTC.

The chain carries TRBV19 and TRBJ2-3, with D hard to call. The CDR3 runs to 14 residues. Trimming stripped 4 bases from V and 10 bases from J, with 18 bases between. Per the germline V gene, CDR1 is LNHDA and CDR2 is SQIVND (reference sequence). The CDR3 reads CASSNGLPGKAQYF. CDR3 nucleotide sequence: TGTGCCAGTAGTAATGGTCTTCCCGGTAAGGCGCAGTATTTT.

The rearrangement joins TRBV28 to TRBJ1-4; 7 bases line up with TRBD1. This CDR3 is built from 14 residues. J gave up 7 bases and V 4 bases, and 6 bases lay outside the gene matches. Germline V gene sequence: CDR1 MDHEN, CDR2 SYDVKM. The CDR3 loop reads CASSSTGTAEKLFF. CDR3 in DNA: TGTGCCAGCAGTTCCACCGGGACAGCTGAAAAACTGTTTTTT.

The V gene is TRBV30, the J gene TRBJ1-3; D is unclear. This CDR3 is 14 amino acids long. Trimming stripped 4 bases from V and 0 bases from J, with 10 bases between. Germline V gene data show CDR1 as GTSNPN and CDR2 as SVGIG (reference sequence). The CDR3 DNA is TGTGCCTGGAAACCAGCCGGCTCTGGAAACACCATATATTTT. This encodes CAWKPAGSGNTIYF.

The rearrangement joins TRBV19 to TRBJ2-1, with unresolved D. The CDR3 totals 14 residues. Germline V CDR1 and CDR2: LNHDA, SQIVND (reference sequence). Trimming took 11 bases from V and 6 from J, leaving 20 bases between them. The CDR3 region is CASYGARGSNEQFF. CDR3 coding DNA: TGTGCCTCCTACGGAGCTCGTGGGTCCAATGAGCAGTTCTTC.

This clone turned up a few times. The genes are TRBV11-2 and TRBJ2-1; 7 nucleotides match TRBD2. There are 15 residues in the CDR3. Germline V CDR1 and CDR2: SGHAT, FQNNGV. J was trimmed by 2 bases and V by 1 base; bases with no gene match: 2. The CDR3 protein is CASSLVREAYNEQFF. CDR3 DNA sequence: TGTGCCAGCAGCTTAGTCCGGGAGGCCTACAATGAGCAGTTCTTC.

This chain links TRBV11-2 with TRBJ2-1; 11 bases are a match to TRBD2. The CDR3 length is 16 residues. Trimming removed 5 bases from V and 2 bases from J; junction bases left unmatched: 5. Per germline, CDR1 SGHAT and CDR2 FQNNGV. CDR3 loop: CASSEGTSGAYNEQFF. The DNA for the CDR3 is TGTGCCAGCAGCGAGGGGACTAGCGGAGCCTACAATGAGCAGTTCTTC.

CDR3 coding DNA: TGTGCCAGCAGCGTAGAACAGGGAGGGGTAGATACGCAGTATTTT. The encoded protein is CASSVEQGGVDTQYF. The chain is built from TRBV9 and TRBJ2-3, with D perhaps TRBD2 (7 bases). CDR1 and CDR2 (germline): SGDLS, YYNGEE. This CDR3 is built from 15 residues. Trimming took 0 bases from V and 5 from J, leaving 13 bases between them.

The rearrangement uses TRBV6-6 and TRBJ2-2; 10 nucleotides align to TRBD2. Germline V gene lookup returns CDR1 MNHNY and CDR2 SVGAGI (reference sequence). Losses at the gene ends were 6 bases for V and 4 bases for J; bases not matched to a gene: 8. This CDR3 is 16 amino acids long. CDR3 nucleotides: TGTGCCAGCAGGCGTCCTAGCGGGAGACCCACCGGGGAGCTGTTTTTT. This gives the protein CASRRPSGRPTGELFF.

This clone occurred once. V usage is TRBV27 and J usage is TRBJ2-5; D is undetermined. Germline loops: CDR1 MNHEY, CDR2 SMNVEV (reference sequence). V dropped 5 bases and J dropped 3 bases, with 10 bases sitting between them. This CDR3 has 13 residues. CDR3 sequence reads: CASSLRIEETQYF. The CDR3 nucleotides read TGTGCCAGCAGTCTCCGCATCGAAGAGACCCAGTACTTC.

The rearrangement links TRBV7-6 to TRBJ2-7; tentatively, D is TRBD2 (5 bases). This CDR3 is built from 16 residues. V gave up 4 bases and J gave up 0 bases, with 16 bases separating them. The germline gives CDR1 SGHVS, CDR2 FNYEAQ. For the CDR3, the DNA is TGTGCCAGCAGCTACTCGCCAGTCGGGGTCTCCTACGAGCAGTACTTC. Translated: CASSYSPVGVSYEQYF.

The V gene is TRBV5-1, the J gene TRBJ2-7, with 10 bases lining up with TRBD1. Germline-derived CDR1 and CDR2 are SGHRS and YFSETQ. V lost 0 bases, J lost 5 bases, and 2 bases stayed unmatched. This CDR3 comprises 14 residues. The CDR3 here is CASSLDGQGDEQYF. Written as DNA, the CDR3 is TGCGCCAGCAGCTTGGATGGACAGGGGGACGAGCAGTACTTC.

The genes are TRBV18 and TRBJ2-7, with TRBD2 identical over 9 bases. V gave up 1 base and J gave up 4 bases; unmatched junction bases: 14. Germline CDR1 and CDR2: KGHSH and LQKENI. This CDR3 spans 18 amino acids. The CDR3 loop is CASSPLMPSGTGRYEQYF. The CDR3 DNA sequence: TGTGCCAGCTCACCACTGATGCCTAGCGGGACGGGCCGATACGAGCAGTACTTC.

The J gene is TRBJ2-3, the V gene TRBV4-3, with D possibly TRBD2 on 5 matching bases. V lost 4 bases to trimming and J lost 7 bases, with 24 bases between them. The CDR3 runs to 17 residues. CDR1 is LGHNA and CDR2 is YSLEER in the germline V gene. The CDR3 is CASSPNPAAGFMNTQYF. DNA of the CDR3: TGCGCCAGCAGCCCGAACCCAGCGGCGGGCTTTATGAATACGCAGTATTTT.

CDR3 loop: CASSLGTSGKGGELFF. In DNA form, the CDR3 reads TGTGCCAGCAGTCTTGGGACTAGCGGGAAGGGCGGGGAGCTGTTTTTT. The rearrangement links TRBV28 to TRBJ2-2, with 13 bases that match TRBD2. The germline gives CDR1 MDHEN, CDR2 SYDVKM. V shed 5 bases, J shed 7 bases, and the junction held 7 bases outside the gene matches. This CDR3 comprises 16 residues.

The J gene is TRBJ2-1, the V gene TRBV4-3; D is perhaps TRBD1 (5 bases). The V gene's germline CDR1 is LGHNA and CDR2 YSLEER. The length of the CDR3 is 16 residues. V was cut by 0 bases and J by 0 bases, with 9 bases left in between. The CDR3 sequence: CASSQDGADSYNEQFF. The CDR3 DNA reads as TGCGCCAGCAGCCAAGATGGGGCAGACTCCTACAATGAGCAGTTCTTC.

The gene calls are TRBV15 and TRBJ2-5; D remains unclear. Germline CDR1 LNHNV, CDR2 YYDKDF (reference sequence). The CDR3 covers 14 residues. V gave up 0 bases and J gave up 3 bases, with 8 bases separating them. This CDR3 is CATSREVAEETQYF. The CDR3 coding sequence is TGTGCCACCAGCAGAGAGGTGGCAGAAGAGACCCAGTACTTC.

This chain connects TRBV11-1 to TRBJ2-3; D gene uncertain. The CDR3 loop spans 14 amino acids. CDR1 and CDR2 (germline): SGHAT, FQDESV (reference sequence). The ends were cut back, 1 base at V and 2 bases at J, with 7 bases in the middle. DNA of the CDR3: TGTGCCAGCAGCTTAGGGACGTTCACAGATACGCAGTATTTT. Protein sequence: CASSLGTFTDTQYF.

The chain links TRBV7-6 to TRBJ2-2, with TRBD1 matching over 7 bases. Trimming cost V 3 bases and J 4 bases; bases outside gene matches: 5. Germline assignment: CDR1 SGHVS and CDR2 FNYEAQ. The CDR3 runs 15 residues. The CDR3 loop reads CASSFLSGGTGELFF. The CDR3 bases are TGTGCCAGCAGCTTTTTGTCAGGGGGCACCGGGGAGCTGTTTTTT.

This clone was observed a handful of times. This chain links TRBV18 with TRBJ1-2; D gene unclear. The CDR3 has 14 residues. The V gene's germline CDR1 is KGHSH and CDR2 LQKENI. V was pared by 8 bases and J by 0 bases, with 13 bases between. The CDR3 sequence: CASSNTEANYGYTF. The CDR3, as DNA: TGTGCCAGCAGCAACACGGAAGCTAACTATGGCTACACCTTC. Full variable domain (outside the CDR3, taken from reference TRBV18 and TRBJ1-2): NAGVMQNPRHLVRRRGQEARLRCSPMKGHSHVYWYRQLPEEGLKFMVYLQKENIIDESGMPKERFSAEFPKEGPSILRIQQVVRGDSAAYFCASSNTEANYGYTFGSGTRLTVV.

The rearrangement joins TRBV11-2 to TRBJ2-1; 7 bases agree with TRBD2. The CDR3 consists of 16 residues. Trimming at V came to 3 bases and at J to 1 base, leaving 6 bases not matched to a gene. The germline gives CDR1 SGHAT, CDR2 FQNNGV. This CDR3 is CASSFRGDSSYNEQFF. CDR3 in DNA: TGTGCCAGCAGCTTTCGGGGGGACTCGTCCTACAATGAGCAGTTCTTC.

V gene TRBV4-2 combines with J gene TRBJ2-5; D might be TRBD2 (5 bases). The tail of the sequence fits TRBJ2-7 better, so the J call may be wrong. The germline V gene encodes CDR1 LGHNA and CDR2 YNFKEQ. The CDR3 has 16 residues. CDR3 amino acids: CASSQEGLGSSYEQYF. As DNA, the CDR3 is TGTGCCAGCAGCCAAGAAGGGCTGGGGAGCTCCTACGAGCAGTACTTC.

The V call is TRBV18, the J call TRBJ2-3; 14 nucleotides match TRBD2. Germline V CDR1 and CDR2: KGHSH, LQKENI. The CDR3 runs to 19 residues. With 1 base clipped from V and 2 bases from J, the junction kept 8 bases outside the gene matches. The CDR3 bases are TGTGCCAGCTCACCACTGGGCGGACTAGCGGGAGGTAACACAGATACGCAGTATTTT. Translating gives CASSPLGGLAGGNTDTQYF. The complete variable domain, with remaining parts taken from reference TRBV18 and TRBJ2-3, reads NAGVMQNPRHLVRRRGQEARLRCSPMKGHSHVYWYRQLPEEGLKFMVYLQKENIIDESGMPKERFSAEFPKEGPSILRIQQVVRGDSAAYFCASSPLGGLAGGNTDTQYFGPGTRLTVL.

The chain is built from TRBV7-2 and TRBJ2-7; 8 nucleotides agree with TRBD2. Germline V gene lookup returns CDR1 SGHTA and CDR2 FQGNSA. The CDR3 spans 16 residues. Germline trimming cut 5 bases from V and 5 bases from J; bases unmatched to any gene: 14. The DNA of the CDR3 is TGTGCCAGCAGCCCGAATCTCACGGGAGGGCGGGACGAGCAGTACTTC. Its translation is CASSPNLTGGRDEQYF.

In its sample, this clone was seen once. The CDR3 loop is CASSSTPGQKYF. CDR3 coding DNA: TGTGCCAGCAGCTCTACACCGGGACAGAAGTACTTC. This chain uses TRBV7-6 with TRBJ2-7; TRBD1 matches 7 bases. This CDR3 contains 12 residues. V shed 4 bases, J shed 11 bases, and the junction held 8 bases outside the gene matches. Germline V gene sequence: CDR1 SGHVS, CDR2 FNYEAQ.

The rearrangement joins TRBV4-1 to TRBJ2-2; D remains unclear. Trimming cost V 0 bases and J 9 bases, with 2 bases left between them. CDR1 MGHRA and CDR2 YSYEKL come from the germline V gene. The CDR3 length is 11 residues. In DNA, the CDR3 is TGCGCCAGCAGCCAAGATTGGGAGCTGTTTTTT. Amino acid sequence: CASSQDWELFF.

The rearrangement links TRBV2 to TRBJ1-1; 8 bases line up with TRBD1. V trimming: 6 bases; J trimming: 0 bases; junction bases outside the gene matches: 3. This CDR3 spans 14 amino acids. Per the germline V gene, CDR1 is SNHLY and CDR2 is FYNNEI. Written as DNA, the CDR3 is TGTGCCAGCAGAGCGGACAGGGTGAACACTGAAGCTTTCTTT. It specifies CASRADRVNTEAFF. The whole variable domain, filled in from reference TRBV2 and TRBJ1-1, reads EPEVTQTPSHQVTQMGQEVILRCVPISNHLYFYWYRQILGQKVEFLVSFYNNEISEKSEIFDDQFSVERPDGSNFTLKIRSTKLEDSAMYFCASRADRVNTEAFFGQGTRLTVV.

The chain recombines TRBV6-4 with TRBJ1-2; D is unclear. V was shortened by 8 bases and J by 8 bases, with 18 bases between the two germline ends. CDR1 is MRHNA, CDR2 SNTAGT, per germline. CDR3 length equals 13 residues. CDR3 in amino acids: CASQESGLGGYTF. The CDR3 coding sequence is TGTGCCAGCCAGGAGTCCGGACTTGGGGGCTACACCTTC.

The V and J genes are TRBV11-2 and TRBJ2-7; D might be TRBD1 (6 bases). In germline, CDR1 is SGHAT, CDR2 FQNNGV. V was clipped by 5 bases and J by 0 bases, with 14 bases between them. This CDR3 has 15 residues. For the CDR3, the DNA is TGTGCCAGCAGCCGCTCGCGGACAGCCTCCTACGAGCAGTACTTC. Translated, it gives CASSRSRTASYEQYF.